This T cell receptor (beta chain) originates from a study of OX40 agonist ivuxolimab in advanced cancers. Study at large: The dose-escalation group included hepatocellular carcinoma, melanoma, renal cell carcinoma and head and neck cancer.

Remarks on this clone: The antigen is undetermined.

Repertoires were generated with immunoSEQ multiplex PCR, while TCRdb's copy carries only in-frame clones and drops some. The sample includes approximately 92,000 clones, roughly 95% of them seen just once. The study, taken as a whole, reports: On average, CD8+ T cells had more expanded clones than CD4+. In the expanded peripheral T cells, antigen specificity was never determined.

The germline V gene encodes CDR1 LNHDA and CDR2 SQIVND (reference sequence). V gave up 3 bases and J gave up 0 bases, with 15 bases separating them. The CDR3 is 16 residues long. Collection of blood occurred at baseline, at cycle 4 day 1, and at cycle 7 day 1. This sequence originates from an adult with an advanced solid tumor such as melanoma, head and neck, liver or kidney cancer. V usage is TRBV19 and J usage is TRBJ2-7; D unclear. This sample comprised CD4+ or CD8+ T cells sorted from blood, obtained in a trial of the OX40 agonist ivuxolimab. CDR3 nucleotide sequence: TGTGCCAGTAGTATTGGATCCGGCTCCCTCTCCTACGAGCAGTACTTC. It yields the protein CASSIGSGSLSYEQYF.